This T cell receptor (beta chain) was sequenced during a study of cytomegalovirus exposure and HLA in healthy donors. This clone has only one observation. The V gene's germline CDR1 is MNHEY and CDR2 SVGAGI. With V trimmed by 5 bases and J by 9 bases, 10 bases remained unmatched. The CDR3 has 14 residues. PCR used 60 Vbeta primers and 13 Jbeta primers. Profiled with immunoSEQ multiplex PCR; TCRdb holds only in-frame clones, not every one. The table includes approximately 92,000 clones, 60% to 85% detected once. The origin of this receptor is a man in his fifties or sixties in good health and CMV-seropositive. Input material: PBMCs. V and J are TRBV6-5 and TRBJ1-2; the match to TRBD1 covers 9 bases. DNA of the CDR3: TGTGCCAGCAGTACCGCCACAGGGGGCTTTAGCTACACCTTC. As protein: CASSTATGGFSYTF.